These 13 T cell receptor beta chains were all obtained from the same sample, sequenced in a study of T cell changes during pregnancy in multiple sclerosis. Sequenced by immunoSEQ multiplex PCR; TCRdb stores in-frame clones only, minus some. The sample carries almost 50,000 clones, 90% to 95% recorded once. The source material was CD8+ T cells from peripheral blood mononuclear cells, sampled after pregnancy. The receptors originated from a female donor with multiple sclerosis, enrolled in a pregnancy study.

V gene TRBV13 combines with J gene TRBJ1-4; D call uncertain. Trimming left V 0 bases short and J 10 bases short, with 9 bases between. CDR1 and CDR2 from the germline V gene are PRHDT and FYEKMQ (reference sequence). The CDR3 is made up of 13 amino acids. The CDR3 region has the DNA TGTGCCAGCAGCTTAGGGCGTAAGCCAAAACTGTTTTTT. Amino acid sequence: CASSLGRKPKLFF.

In its sample, this clone was seen once. The chain recombines TRBV19 with TRBJ1-3, with a possible D match to TRBD1 (6 bases). CDR1 LNHDA and CDR2 SQIVND come from the germline V gene (reference sequence). V was clipped by 3 bases and J by 6 bases, with 24 bases between them. The CDR3 totals 18 residues. Written as DNA, the CDR3 is TGTGCCAGTAGTATTATTTTCCCGCCAGGGGACGGGGAAAACACCATATATTTT. This gives the protein CASSIIFPPGDGENTIYF.

This clone turned up a few times. The V gene is TRBV19, the J gene TRBJ1-5; D is unclear. Germline CDR1 reads LNHDA; CDR2 reads SQIVND (reference sequence). The V end was cut by 2 bases, the J end by 4 bases, with 6 bases between. The CDR3 is made up of 13 amino acids. Written as DNA, the CDR3 is TGTGCCAGTAGTATAACAGCAAATCAGCCCCAGCATTTT. This codes for CASSITANQPQHF.

The chain has TRBV19 and TRBJ2-1; D is unclear. Between the trimmed V and J ends, which lost 3 bases and 7 bases, there was a span of 7 bases. This CDR3 has 12 amino acids. Per germline, CDR1 LNHDA and CDR2 SQIVND (reference sequence). The DNA of the CDR3 is TGTGCCAGTAGTATTAGTGTGAATGAGCAGTTCTTC. This encodes CASSISVNEQFF.

This chain links TRBV7-3 with TRBJ2-1; 9 bases map to TRBD2. CDR1 is SGHTA and CDR2 is FQGTGA in the germline V gene. There are 17 residues in the CDR3. The trim removed 5 bases at V and 0 bases at J, leaving 8 bases unmatched. CDR3 sequence reads: CASSPYQRGVSYNEQFF. In DNA form, the CDR3 reads TGTGCCAGCAGCCCCTACCAGCGGGGGGTCTCCTACAATGAGCAGTTCTTC. Combining the CDR3 with reference TRBV7-3 and TRBJ2-1 gives the whole variable domain GAGVSQTPSNKVTEKGKYVELRCDPISGHTALYWYRQSLGQGPEFLIYFQGTGAADDSGLPNDRFFAVRPEGSVSTLKIQRTERGDSAVYLCASSPYQRGVSYNEQFFGPGTRLTVL.

The gene calls are TRBV27 and TRBJ2-1; TRBD2 agrees at 7 bases. With V trimmed by 5 bases and J by 5 bases, 6 bases remained unmatched. The germline CDR1 and CDR2 sequences are MNHEY and SMNVEV (reference sequence). The CDR3 extends over 14 amino acids. In nucleotides, the CDR3 is TGTGCCAGCAGTCTCCGGGACTACAACAATGAGCAGTTCTTC. It translates to CASSLRDYNNEQFF.

This sequence joins TRBV4-1 and TRBJ2-7, with a possible D match to TRBD1 (5 bases). Germline V CDR1 and CDR2: MGHRA, YSYEKL. Trimming stripped 7 bases from V and 3 bases from J, with 13 bases between. The CDR3 has 13 residues. As DNA, the CDR3 is TGCGCCAGCATCCTAGAAGGGGTCTACGAGCAGTACTTC. Its translation: CASILEGVYEQYF.

CDR3 in DNA: TGTGCCAGCAGCCAAGGGCAGGGCCTCCTTCACGAGCAGTACTTC. This translates into CASSQGQGLLHEQYF. The chain has TRBV14 and TRBJ2-7; possibly TRBD1 for D (5 bases). Trimming pared 1 base from V and 5 bases from J, leaving 15 bases between. The CDR3 has 15 amino acids. Per germline, CDR1 SGHDN and CDR2 FVKESK.

The gene calls are TRBV27 and TRBJ2-5, with 10 positions matching TRBD1. The CDR3 has 16 residues. With 5 bases clipped from V and 2 bases from J, the junction kept 8 bases outside the gene matches. CDR1 and CDR2 from the germline V gene are MNHEY and SMNVEV (reference sequence). CDR3 coding DNA: TGTGCCAGCAGTCATTTGGGACAGGGGTTACAAGAGACCCAGTACTTC. This sequence encodes CASSHLGQGLQETQYF.

The chain recombines TRBV19 with TRBJ2-2, with TRBD2 matching over 7 bases. Trimming at V came to 3 bases and at J to 3 bases, leaving 4 bases not matched to a gene. This CDR3 contains 15 residues. Looked up from germline, CDR1 is LNHDA and CDR2 is SQIVND (reference sequence). The CDR3 loop reads CASSIWAGDTGELFF. CDR3 in DNA: TGTGCCAGTAGTATTTGGGCGGGGGACACCGGGGAGCTGTTTTTT.

This rearrangement joins TRBV25-1 to TRBJ2-1; D is ambiguous. This CDR3 has 12 amino acids. Germline CDR1 and CDR2: MGHDK and SYGVNS. Trimming stripped 6 bases from V and 8 bases from J, with 11 bases between. CDR3 residues: CASSVSLHEQFF. The DNA for the CDR3 is TGTGCCAGCAGCGTCTCTCTCCATGAGCAGTTCTTC.

J is TRBJ1-1 and V is TRBV19, with 8 bases aligning to TRBD1. J was trimmed by 4 bases and V by 6 bases; bases with no gene match: 10. The CDR3 has 15 residues. The germline V gene encodes CDR1 LNHDA and CDR2 SQIVND (reference sequence). The CDR3 loop is CASSTRGQGGTEAFF. CDR3 nucleotide sequence: TGTGCCAGTAGCACCCGAGGACAGGGAGGCACTGAAGCTTTCTTT.

The rearrangement links TRBV25-1 to TRBJ1-2, with 7 bases lining up with TRBD1. CDR1 is MGHDK and CDR2 is SYGVNS in the germline V gene. The J segment lost 2 bases and the V segment lost 4 bases, leaving 7 bases of the junction unmatched. This CDR3 is built from 15 residues. CDR3 coding DNA: TGTGCCAGCAGTGGACAGGGCCCCACCAACTATGGCTACACCTTC. This gives the protein CASSGQGPTNYGYTF.